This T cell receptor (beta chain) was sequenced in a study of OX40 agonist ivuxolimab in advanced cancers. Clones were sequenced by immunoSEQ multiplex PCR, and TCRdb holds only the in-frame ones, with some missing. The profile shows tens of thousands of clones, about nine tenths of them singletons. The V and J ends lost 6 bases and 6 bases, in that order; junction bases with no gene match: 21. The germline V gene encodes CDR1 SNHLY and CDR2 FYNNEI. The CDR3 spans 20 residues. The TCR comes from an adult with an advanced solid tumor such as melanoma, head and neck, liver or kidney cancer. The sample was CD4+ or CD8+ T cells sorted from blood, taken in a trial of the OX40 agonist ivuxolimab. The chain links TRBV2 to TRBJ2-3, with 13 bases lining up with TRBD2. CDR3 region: CASSATGTPTSGRASDTQYF. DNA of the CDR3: TGTGCCAGCAGCGCGACAGGCACACCTACTAGCGGGAGGGCCTCGGATACGCAGTATTTT.